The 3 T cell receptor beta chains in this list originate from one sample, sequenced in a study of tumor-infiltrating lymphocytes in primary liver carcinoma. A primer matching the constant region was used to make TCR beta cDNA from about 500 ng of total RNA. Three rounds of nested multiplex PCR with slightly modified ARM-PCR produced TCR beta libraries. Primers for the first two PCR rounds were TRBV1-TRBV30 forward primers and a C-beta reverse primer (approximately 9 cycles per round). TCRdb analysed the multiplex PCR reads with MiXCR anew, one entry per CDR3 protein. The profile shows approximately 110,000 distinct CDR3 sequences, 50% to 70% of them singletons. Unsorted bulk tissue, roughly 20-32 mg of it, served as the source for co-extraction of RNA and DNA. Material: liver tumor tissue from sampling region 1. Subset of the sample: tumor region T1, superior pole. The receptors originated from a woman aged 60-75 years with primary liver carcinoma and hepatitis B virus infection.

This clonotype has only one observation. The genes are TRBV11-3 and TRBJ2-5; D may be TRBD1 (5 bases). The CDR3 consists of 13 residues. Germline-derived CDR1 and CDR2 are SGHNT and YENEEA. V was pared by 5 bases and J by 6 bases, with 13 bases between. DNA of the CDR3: TGTGCCAGCAGCCTAGTGGGGCGGCAGACCCAGTACTTC. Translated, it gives CASSLVGRQTQYF.

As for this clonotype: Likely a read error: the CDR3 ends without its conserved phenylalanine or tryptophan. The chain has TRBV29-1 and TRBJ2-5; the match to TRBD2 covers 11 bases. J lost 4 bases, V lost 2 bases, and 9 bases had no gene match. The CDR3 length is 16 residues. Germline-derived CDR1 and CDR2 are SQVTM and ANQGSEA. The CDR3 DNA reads TGCAGCGTTGAAAGCCGGGGACTAGCGGTAGTAGAGACCCAGTACTCC. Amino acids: CSVESRGLAVVETQYS.

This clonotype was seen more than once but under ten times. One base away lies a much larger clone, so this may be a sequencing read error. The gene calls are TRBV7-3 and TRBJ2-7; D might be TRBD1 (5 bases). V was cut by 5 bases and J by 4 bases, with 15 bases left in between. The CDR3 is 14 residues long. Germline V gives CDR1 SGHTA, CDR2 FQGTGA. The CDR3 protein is CASSPAQGVYEQYF. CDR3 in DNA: TGTGCCAGCAGCCCCGCCCAAGGGGTATACGAGCAGTACTTC.